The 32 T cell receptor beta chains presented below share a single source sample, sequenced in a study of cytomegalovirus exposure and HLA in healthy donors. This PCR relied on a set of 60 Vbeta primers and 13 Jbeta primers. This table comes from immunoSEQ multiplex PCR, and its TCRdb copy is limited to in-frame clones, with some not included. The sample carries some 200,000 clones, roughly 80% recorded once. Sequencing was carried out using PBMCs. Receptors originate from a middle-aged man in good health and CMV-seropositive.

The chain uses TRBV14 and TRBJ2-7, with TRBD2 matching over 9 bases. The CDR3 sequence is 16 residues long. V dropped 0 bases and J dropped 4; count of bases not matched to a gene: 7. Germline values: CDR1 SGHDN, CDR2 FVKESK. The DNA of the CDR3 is TGTGCCAGCAGCCAAGATCTGCGGGGGGGCTATTACGAGCAGTACTTC. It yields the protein CASSQDLRGGYYEQYF.

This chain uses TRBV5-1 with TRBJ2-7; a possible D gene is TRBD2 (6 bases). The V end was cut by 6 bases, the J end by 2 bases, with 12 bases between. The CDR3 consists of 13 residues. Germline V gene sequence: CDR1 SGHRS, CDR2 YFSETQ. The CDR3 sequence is CASNPGAAYEQYF. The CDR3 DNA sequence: TGCGCCAGCAACCCGGGAGCGGCCTACGAGCAGTACTTC.

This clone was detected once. This CDR3 is CASRMTGGDTQYF. In DNA, the CDR3 is TGTGCCAGCAGAATGACGGGAGGTGATACGCAGTATTTT. V usage is TRBV28 and J usage is TRBJ2-3, with TRBD2 identical over 7 bases. The length of the CDR3 is 13 residues. Germline trimming cut 6 bases from V and 6 bases from J; bases unmatched to any gene: 6. Germline CDR1 MDHEN, CDR2 SYDVKM.

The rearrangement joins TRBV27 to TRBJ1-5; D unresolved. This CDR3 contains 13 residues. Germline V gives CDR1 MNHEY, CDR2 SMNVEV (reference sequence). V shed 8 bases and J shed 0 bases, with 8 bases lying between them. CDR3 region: CASADYSNQPQHF. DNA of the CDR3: TGTGCCAGCGCGGATTATAGCAATCAGCCCCAGCATTTT.

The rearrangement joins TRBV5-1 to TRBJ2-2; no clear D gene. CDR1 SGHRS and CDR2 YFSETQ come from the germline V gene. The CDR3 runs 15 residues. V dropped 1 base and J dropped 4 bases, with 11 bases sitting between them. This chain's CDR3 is CASSLLSGSTGELFF. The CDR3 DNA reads TGCGCCAGCAGCTTGCTTTCGGGTAGCACCGGGGAGCTGTTTTTT.

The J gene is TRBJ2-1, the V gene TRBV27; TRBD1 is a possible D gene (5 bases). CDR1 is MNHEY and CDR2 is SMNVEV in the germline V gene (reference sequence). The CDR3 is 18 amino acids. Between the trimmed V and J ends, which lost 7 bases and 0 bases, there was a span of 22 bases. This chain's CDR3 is CASTPTARDESSYNEQFF. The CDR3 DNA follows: TGTGCCAGCACCCCGACAGCGCGAGATGAGAGCTCCTACAATGAGCAGTTCTTC.

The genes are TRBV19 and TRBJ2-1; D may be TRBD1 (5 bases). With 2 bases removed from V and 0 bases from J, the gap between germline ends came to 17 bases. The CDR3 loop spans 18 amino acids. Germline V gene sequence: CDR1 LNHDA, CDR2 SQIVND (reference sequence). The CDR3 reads CASSIRAGHSSSYNEQFF. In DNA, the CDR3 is TGTGCCAGTAGTATAAGGGCAGGACACTCAAGCTCCTACAATGAGCAGTTCTTC.

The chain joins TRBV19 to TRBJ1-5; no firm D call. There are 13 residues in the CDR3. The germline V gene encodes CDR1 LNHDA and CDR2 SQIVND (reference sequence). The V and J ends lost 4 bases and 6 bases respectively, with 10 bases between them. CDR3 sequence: CASSRPGIQPQHF. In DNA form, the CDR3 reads TGTGCCAGTAGTAGGCCCGGGATTCAGCCCCAGCATTTT.

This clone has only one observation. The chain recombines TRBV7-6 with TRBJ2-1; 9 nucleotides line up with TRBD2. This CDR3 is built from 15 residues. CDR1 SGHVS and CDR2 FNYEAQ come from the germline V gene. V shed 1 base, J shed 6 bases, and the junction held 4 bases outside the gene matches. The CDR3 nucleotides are TGTGCCAGCAGCTTAGGGCCTAGCGGGGTCAATGAGCAGTTCTTC. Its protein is CASSLGPSGVNEQFF.

This CDR3 reads CASSPEAGDTQYF. The CDR3 DNA sequence: TGTGCCAGCAGCCCCGAGGCGGGGGATACGCAGTATTTT. The genes are TRBV9 and TRBJ2-3; D perhaps matches TRBD2 (6 bases). Trimming shortened V by 4 bases and J by 6 bases, and 12 bases separated the two germline ends. Looked up from germline, CDR1 is SGDLS and CDR2 is YYNGEE. CDR3 length: 13 residues.

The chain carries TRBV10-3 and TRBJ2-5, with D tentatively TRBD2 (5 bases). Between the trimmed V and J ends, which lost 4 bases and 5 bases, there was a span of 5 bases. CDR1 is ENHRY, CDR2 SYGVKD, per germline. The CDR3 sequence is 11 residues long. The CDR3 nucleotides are TGTGCCATCAGTGGAGGGGAGACCCAGTACTTC. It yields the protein CAISGGETQYF.

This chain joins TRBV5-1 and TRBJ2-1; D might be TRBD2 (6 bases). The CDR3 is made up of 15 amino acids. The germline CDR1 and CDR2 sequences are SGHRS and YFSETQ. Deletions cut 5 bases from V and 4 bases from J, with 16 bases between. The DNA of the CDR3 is TGCGCCAGCAGAGTCGCGTGGGACTGGTACAATGAGCAGTTCTTC. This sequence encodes CASRVAWDWYNEQFF.

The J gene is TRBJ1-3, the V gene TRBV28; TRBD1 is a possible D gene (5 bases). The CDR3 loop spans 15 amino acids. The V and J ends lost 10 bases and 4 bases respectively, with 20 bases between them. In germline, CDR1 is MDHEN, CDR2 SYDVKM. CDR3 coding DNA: TGTGCCACCGGGTCAGGGAAGGTGTTCGGAAACACCATATATTTT. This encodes CATGSGKVFGNTIYF.

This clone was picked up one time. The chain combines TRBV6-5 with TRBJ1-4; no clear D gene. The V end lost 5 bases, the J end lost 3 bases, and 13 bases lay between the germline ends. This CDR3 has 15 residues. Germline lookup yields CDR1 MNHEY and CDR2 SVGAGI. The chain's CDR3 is CASSPYSGANEKLFF. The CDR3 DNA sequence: TGTGCCAGCAGTCCCTACTCCGGAGCTAATGAAAAACTGTTTTTT.

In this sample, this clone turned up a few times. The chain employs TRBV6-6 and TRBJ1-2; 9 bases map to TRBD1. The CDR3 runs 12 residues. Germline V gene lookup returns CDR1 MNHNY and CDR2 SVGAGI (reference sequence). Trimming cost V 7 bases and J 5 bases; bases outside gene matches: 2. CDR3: CASTGTGYGYTF. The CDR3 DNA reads TGTGCCAGCACCGGGACAGGGTATGGCTACACCTTC.

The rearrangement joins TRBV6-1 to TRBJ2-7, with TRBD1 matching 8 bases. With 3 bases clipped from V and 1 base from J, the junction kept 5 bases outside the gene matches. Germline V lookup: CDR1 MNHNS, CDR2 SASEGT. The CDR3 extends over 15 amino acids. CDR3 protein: CASSDRTGNSYEQYF. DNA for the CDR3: TGTGCCAGCAGTGACAGGACAGGGAATTCCTACGAGCAGTACTTC.

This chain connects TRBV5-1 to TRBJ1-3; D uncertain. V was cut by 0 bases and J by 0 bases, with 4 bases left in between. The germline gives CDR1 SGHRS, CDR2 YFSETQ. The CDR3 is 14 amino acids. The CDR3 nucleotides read TGCGCCAGCAGCTTGGTGGCCTCTGGAAACACCATATATTTT. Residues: CASSLVASGNTIYF. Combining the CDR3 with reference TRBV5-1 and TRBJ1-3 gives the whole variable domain KAGVTQTPRYLIKTRGQQVTLSCSPISGHRSVSWYQQTPGQGLQFLFEYFSETQRNKGNFPGRFSGRQFSNSRSEMNVSTLELGDSALYLCASSLVASGNTIYFGEGSWLTVV.

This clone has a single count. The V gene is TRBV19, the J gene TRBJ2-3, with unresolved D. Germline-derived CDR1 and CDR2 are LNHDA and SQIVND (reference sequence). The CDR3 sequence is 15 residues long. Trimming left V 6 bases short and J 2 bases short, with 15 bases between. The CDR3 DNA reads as TGTGCCAGTAGCCAGTGGGCTACCGACACAGATACGCAGTATTTT. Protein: CASSQWATDTDTQYF.

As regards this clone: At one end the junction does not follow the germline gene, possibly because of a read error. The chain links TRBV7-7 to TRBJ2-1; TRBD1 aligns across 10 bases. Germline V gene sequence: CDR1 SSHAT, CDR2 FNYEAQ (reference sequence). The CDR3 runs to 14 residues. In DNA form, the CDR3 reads TGTGCTAGCAGCTTGGACAGGGGGGTCAATGAGCAGTTCTTC. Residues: CASSLDRGVNEQFF.

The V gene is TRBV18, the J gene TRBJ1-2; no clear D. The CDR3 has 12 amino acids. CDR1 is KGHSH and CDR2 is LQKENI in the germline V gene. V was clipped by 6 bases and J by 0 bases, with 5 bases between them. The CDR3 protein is CASSNANYGYTF. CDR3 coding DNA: TGTGCCAGCTCCAATGCTAACTATGGCTACACCTTC.

The CDR3 DNA follows: TGTGCCAGCAGTGTTCTGGGCCAGACTAGCGGGGGGGCCTCAGATACGCAGTATTTT. Protein: CASSVLGQTSGGASDTQYF. This chain joins TRBV2 and TRBJ2-3; TRBD2 matches 14 bases. V gave up 4 bases and J gave up 4 bases; unmatched junction bases: 13. Looked up from germline, CDR1 is SNHLY and CDR2 is FYNNEI. The CDR3 is 19 residues long. Supplemented by reference TRBV2 and TRBJ2-3, the full variable domain reads EPEVTQTPSHQVTQMGQEVILRCVPISNHLYFYWYRQILGQKVEFLVSFYNNEISEKSEIFDDQFSVERPDGSNFTLKIRSTKLEDSAMYFCASSVLGQTSGGASDTQYFGPGTRLTVL.

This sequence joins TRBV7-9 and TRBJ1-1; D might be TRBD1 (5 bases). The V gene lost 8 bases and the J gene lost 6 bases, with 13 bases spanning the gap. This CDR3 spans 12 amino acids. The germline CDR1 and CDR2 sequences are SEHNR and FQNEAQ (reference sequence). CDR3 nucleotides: TGTGCCAGCCGCCGGGGGGGAGCTGAAGCTTTCTTT. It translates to CASRRGGAEAFF.

CDR3 in amino acids: CASSPRTRVVYEQYF. CDR3 nucleotide sequence: TGTGCCAGCAGTCCTAGAACGCGGGTAGTCTACGAGCAGTACTTC. The V call is TRBV28, the J call TRBJ2-7, with D perhaps TRBD2 (5 bases). There are 15 residues in the CDR3. CDR1 and CDR2 from the germline V gene are MDHEN and SYDVKM. Deletions cut 5 bases from V and 3 bases from J, with 17 bases between.

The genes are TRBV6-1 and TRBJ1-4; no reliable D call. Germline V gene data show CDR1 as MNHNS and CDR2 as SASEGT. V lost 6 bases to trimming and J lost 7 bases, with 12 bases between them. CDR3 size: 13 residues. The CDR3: CASRPGVVEKLFF. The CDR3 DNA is TGTGCCAGCAGGCCGGGTGTGGTTGAAAAACTGTTTTTT.

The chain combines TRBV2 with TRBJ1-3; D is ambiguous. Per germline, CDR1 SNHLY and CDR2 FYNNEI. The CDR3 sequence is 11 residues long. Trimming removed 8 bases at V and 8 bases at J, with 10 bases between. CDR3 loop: CASVDGDTIYF. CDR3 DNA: TGTGCCAGCGTAGACGGGGACACCATATATTTT.

For the CDR3, the DNA is TGCAGCGTTGTATTTGGGCAGGGGAACACTGAAGCTTTCTTT. It encodes CSVVFGQGNTEAFF. The V call is TRBV29-1, the J call TRBJ1-1; D may be TRBD1 (5 bases). Germline CDR1 and CDR2: SQVTM and ANQGSEA. CDR3 length: 14 residues. Between the trimmed V and J ends, which lost 4 bases and 1 base, there was a span of 13 bases.

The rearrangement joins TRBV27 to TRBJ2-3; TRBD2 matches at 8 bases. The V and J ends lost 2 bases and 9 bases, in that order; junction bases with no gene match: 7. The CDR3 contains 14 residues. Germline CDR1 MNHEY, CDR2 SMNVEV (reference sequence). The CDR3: CASSLNPSGRTQYF. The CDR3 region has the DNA TGTGCCAGCAGTTTAAACCCTAGCGGGCGAACGCAGTATTTT.

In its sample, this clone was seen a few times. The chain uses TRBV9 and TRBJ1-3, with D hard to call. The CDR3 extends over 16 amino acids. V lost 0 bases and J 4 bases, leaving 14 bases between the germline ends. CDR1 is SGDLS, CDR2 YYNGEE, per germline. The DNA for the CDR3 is TGTGCCAGCAGCGTAGATTTAGGGAGTGGGGGAAACACCATATATTTT. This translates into CASSVDLGSGGNTIYF.

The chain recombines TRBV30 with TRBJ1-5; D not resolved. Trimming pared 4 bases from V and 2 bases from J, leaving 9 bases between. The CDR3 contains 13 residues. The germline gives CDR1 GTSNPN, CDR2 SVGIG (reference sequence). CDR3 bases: TGTGCCTGGACGGGAAATCGCAATCAGCCCCAGCATTTT. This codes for CAWTGNRNQPQHF.

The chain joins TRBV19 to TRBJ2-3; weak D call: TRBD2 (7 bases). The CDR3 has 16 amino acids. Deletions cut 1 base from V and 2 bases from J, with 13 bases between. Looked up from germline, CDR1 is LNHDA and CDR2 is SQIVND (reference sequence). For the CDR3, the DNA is TGTGCCAGTAGTATAGCTGCGGGGGCCCACACAGATACGCAGTATTTT. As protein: CASSIAAGAHTDTQYF. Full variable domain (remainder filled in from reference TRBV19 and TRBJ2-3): DGGITQSPKYLFRKEGQNVTLSCEQNLNHDAMYWYRQDPGQGLRLIYYSQIVNDFQKGDIAEGYSVSREKKESFPLTVTSAQKNPTAFYLCASSIAAGAHTDTQYFGPGTRLTVL.

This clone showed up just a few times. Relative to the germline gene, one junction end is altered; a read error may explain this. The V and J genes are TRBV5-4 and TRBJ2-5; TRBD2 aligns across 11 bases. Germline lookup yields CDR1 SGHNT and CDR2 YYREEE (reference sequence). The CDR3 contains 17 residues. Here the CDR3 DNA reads TGTGCCAGCACCTTGTTCGGCCTAGCGGGGGGAGGGGAGACCCAGTACTTC. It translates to CASTLFGLAGGGETQYF.

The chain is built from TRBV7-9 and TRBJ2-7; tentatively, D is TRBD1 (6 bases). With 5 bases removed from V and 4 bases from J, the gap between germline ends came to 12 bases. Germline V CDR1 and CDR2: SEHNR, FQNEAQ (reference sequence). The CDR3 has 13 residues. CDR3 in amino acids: CASSAGQIYEQYF. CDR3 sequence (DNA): TGTGCCAGCAGCGCAGGACAGATTTACGAGCAGTACTTC.